These 17 T cell receptor beta chains share one sample of origin, sequenced in a study of T cell responses to AZD1222 COVID-19 vaccine. TCRdb keeps only in-frame clones here, not all; method: immunoSEQ multiplex PCR. Of about 75,000 clones listed, about 91% are singletons. Sequences were derived from peripheral blood, sampled 28 days after the second dose of the MenACWY control vaccine. Source of these receptors: an adult who received the MenACWY meningococcal vaccine as a control.

The rearrangement joins TRBV2 to TRBJ2-1; TRBD2 matches at 7 bases. The V and J ends lost 3 bases and 6 bases, in that order; junction bases with no gene match: 8. The V gene's germline CDR1 is SNHLY and CDR2 FYNNEI. CDR3 length: 15 residues. The CDR3 bases are TGTGCCAGCAGTGATGTGGGGGGGTTTCGCAATGAGCAGTTCTTC. It specifies CASSDVGGFRNEQFF.

This rearrangement joins TRBV19 to TRBJ2-5, with TRBD1 matching 9 bases. V dropped 5 bases and J dropped 6; count of bases not matched to a gene: 7. The CDR3 spans 14 residues. Germline-derived CDR1 and CDR2 are LNHDA and SQIVND (reference sequence). CDR3 sequence reads: CASSSTGGRKTQYF. CDR3 nucleotides: TGTGCCAGTAGTTCAACAGGGGGCAGGAAGACCCAGTACTTC.

The rearrangement joins TRBV7-3 to TRBJ1-6, with 7 bases that match TRBD1. Germline trimming cut 5 bases from V and 8 bases from J; bases unmatched to any gene: 3. The CDR3 runs to 13 residues. Germline CDR1 reads SGHTA; CDR2 reads FQGTGA. This CDR3 is CASSPDRDSPLHF. Here the CDR3 DNA reads TGTGCCAGCAGCCCAGACAGGGATTCACCCCTCCACTTT. Complete variable domain (other parts from reference TRBV7-3 and TRBJ1-6): GAGVSQTPSNKVTEKGKYVELRCDPISGHTALYWYRQSLGQGPEFLIYFQGTGAADDSGLPNDRFFAVRPEGSVSTLKIQRTERGDSAVYLCASSPDRDSPLHFGNGTRLTVT.

CDR3: CASSGNQRRGAGDTQYF. DNA of the CDR3: TGTGCCAGCAGTGGGAACCAGCGACGGGGGGCAGGGGATACGCAGTATTTT. This chain joins TRBV25-1 and TRBJ2-3; D possibly corresponds to TRBD2 (7 bases). Germline CDR1 reads MGHDK; CDR2 reads SYGVNS. This CDR3 is 17 amino acids long. The V and J ends lost 4 bases and 6 bases respectively, with 23 bases between them.

In DNA, the CDR3 is TGTGCCACCAGCAGACCTATGACAACTCTCTCTGGAAACACCATATATTTT. Encoded protein: CATSRPMTTLSGNTIYF. The chain uses TRBV15 and TRBJ1-3; D is ambiguous. The V gene lost 2 bases and the J gene lost 0 bases, with 14 bases spanning the gap. The CDR3 spans 17 residues. Germline V CDR1 and CDR2: LNHNV, YYDKDF (reference sequence).

This sequence joins TRBV30 and TRBJ2-5; D is unresolved. Per the germline V gene, CDR1 is GTSNPN and CDR2 is SVGIG (reference sequence). Trimming removed 3 bases from V and 5 bases from J, with 7 bases in between. This CDR3 is built from 11 residues. The CDR3 bases are TGTGCCTGGAGACCTAGTGAGACCCAGTACTTC. Translated: CAWRPSETQYF.

The gene calls are TRBV9 and TRBJ2-1; D gene uncertain. Germline V gives CDR1 SGDLS, CDR2 YYNGEE. This CDR3 contains 14 residues. V lost 0 bases and J lost 3, with 7 bases in between. The CDR3 sequence: CASSVDGNYNEQFF. The CDR3 region has the DNA TGTGCCAGCAGCGTAGATGGGAACTACAATGAGCAGTTCTTC.

The chain couples TRBV3-1 (or the pseudogene TRBV3-2) to TRBJ2-2, with D unclear. The CDR3 covers 16 residues. V was trimmed by 4 bases and J by 1 base, leaving 13 bases between them. Germline-derived CDR1 and CDR2 are LGHDT and YNNKEL (reference sequence). The CDR3 is CASSLRPPGNTGELFF. Written as DNA, the CDR3 is TGTGCCAGCAGCCTTCGGCCACCCGGGAACACCGGGGAGCTGTTTTTT.

The chain links TRBV28 to TRBJ1-5; D gene ambiguous. This CDR3 region has 13 residues. Looked up from germline, CDR1 is MDHEN and CDR2 is SYDVKM. Trimming cost V 8 bases and J 7 bases, with 15 bases left between them. CDR3 nucleotides: TGTGCCAGCGCCTCCGGGGATTGGCAGCCCCAGCATTTT. Its protein is CASASGDWQPQHF.

V usage is TRBV4-3 and J usage is TRBJ1-2, with D possibly matching TRBD1 (5 bases). The CDR3 extends over 17 amino acids. The ends were cut back, 0 bases at V and 1 base at J, with 15 bases in the middle. The germline V gene encodes CDR1 LGHNA and CDR2 YSLEER. The CDR3 protein is CASSQDPQGGGNYGYTF. The CDR3, as DNA: TGCGCCAGCAGCCAAGATCCGCAGGGAGGTGGTAACTATGGCTACACCTTC.

Regarding this clone: In the same sample, other DNA sequences code for this CDR3. The rearrangement joins TRBV6-5 to TRBJ2-1, with D uncertain. Trimming cost V 0 bases and J 4 bases, with 4 bases left between them. CDR3 length: 13 amino acids. Germline lookup yields CDR1 MNHEY and CDR2 SVGAGI. The CDR3 DNA follows: TGTGCCAGCAGTTACTCGGTTTACAATGAGCAGTTCTTC. Protein: CASSYSVYNEQFF.

V is TRBV7-2 and J is TRBJ2-5; the D gene is possibly TRBD1 (7 bases). V lost 5 bases, J lost 4 bases, and 17 bases lay in between. CDR1 SGHTA and CDR2 FQGNSA come from the germline V gene. The CDR3 contains 15 residues. The CDR3 nucleotides are TGTGCCAGCAGCCCCCTGACAGGGAGGAGAGAGACCCAGTACTTC. Translation gives CASSPLTGRRETQYF.

This clone was observed a few times. The chain joins TRBV30 to TRBJ1-2, with 9 bases aligning to TRBD1. Germline CDR1 and CDR2: GTSNPN and SVGIG (reference sequence). J lost 2 bases, V lost 2 bases, and 12 bases had no gene match. The CDR3 is 17 residues long. CDR3 loop: CAWSKPPGQGLNYGYTF. The CDR3 coding sequence is TGTGCCTGGAGTAAACCTCCTGGACAGGGGCTGAACTATGGCTACACCTTC.

The V gene is TRBV5-1, the J gene TRBJ2-2; D is perhaps TRBD2 (5 bases). The CDR3 has 14 residues. Trimming pared 0 bases from V and 7 bases from J, leaving 10 bases between. CDR1 and CDR2 (germline): SGHRS, YFSETQ. The CDR3 protein is CASSLASGSGELFF. The DNA of the CDR3 is TGCGCCAGCAGCTTGGCATCGGGGAGCGGGGAGCTGTTTTTT.

V gene TRBV27 combines with J gene TRBJ2-3; 8 nucleotides match TRBD2. This CDR3 is built from 15 residues. J lost 3 bases, V lost 0 bases, and 2 bases had no gene match. CDR1 and CDR2 (germline): MNHEY, SMNVEV (reference sequence). The CDR3 DNA follows: TGTGCCAGCAGTTTATCCCGGGGGGGTACAGATACGCAGTATTTT. Amino acids: CASSLSRGGTDTQYF.

This rearrangement joins TRBV18 to TRBJ1-4; 8 positions match TRBD1. The CDR3 loop spans 17 amino acids. J lost 4 bases, V lost 4 bases, and 11 bases had no gene match. Germline V CDR1 and CDR2: KGHSH, LQKENI. The CDR3 loop reads CASSLGQGMRNNEKLFF. Here the CDR3 DNA reads TGTGCCAGCTCACTCGGACAGGGCATGAGGAATAATGAAAAACTGTTTTTT.

The chain has TRBV7-9 and TRBJ2-5; 10 bases align to TRBD2. Unmatched junction bases numbered 18, after V lost 7 bases and J lost 13 bases. Germline V lookup: CDR1 SEHNR, CDR2 FQNEAQ (reference sequence). CDR3 length: 15 amino acids. The CDR3 loop reads CASTFGVLAGERRYF. The CDR3 nucleotides read TGTGCCAGCACCTTCGGGGTGCTAGCGGGGGAGCGGAGGTACTTC.